A selection of T cell receptor beta chains follows, all from one sample in a study of human T cells and chemical hapten exposure. TCRdb itself ran the RACE reads through MiXCR, one entry per CDR3 protein. The sample contains some 93,000 distinct CDR3 sequences, about 8.6% of which appear only once. Sequenced input: whole blood. The receptors originated from a female donor in good health. Some clones in this sample may be carry-over from other donors' samples. The CDR3 runs from the conserved cysteine through the conserved F or W. The D gene is left open where the match is weak. Where a row states a size, it is once, few, many or the class of an expanded clone; other rows omit it.

clone size	D gene	V gene	J gene	CDR3 protein	CDR3 DNA
many	TRBD1	TRBV5-1	TRBJ1-1	CASSLGTGQNTEAFF	TGCGCCAGCAGCTTGGGGACAGGGCAGAACACTGAAGCTTTCTTT
few	TRBD2	TRBV9	TRBJ2-5	CASSVGTSGYETQYF	TGTGCCAGCAGCGTAGGGACTAGCGGATACGAGACCCAGTACTTC
-	-	TRBV28	TRBJ2-4	CASGSLDREDIQYF	TGTGCCAGCGGATCCCTCGACAGGGAGGACATTCAGTACTTC
-	-	TRBV12-3/TRBV12-4	TRBJ2-1	CASSGWVGSYNEQFF	TGTGCCAGCAGCGGGTGGGTCGGATCCTACAATGAGCAGTTCTTC
many	-	TRBV29-1	TRBJ1-1	CSADPLTASTEAFF	TGCAGCGCCGATCCTTTGACAGCTAGCACTGAAGCTTTCTTT
-	-	TRBV11-2	TRBJ2-3	CASSPGITLDTQYF	TGTGCCAGCAGCCCAGGGATTACCCTAGATACGCAGTATTTT
-	-	TRBV4-1	TRBJ1-4	CASSQPNIEGEKLFF	TGCGCCAGCAGCCAACCAAATATAGAGGGGGAAAAACTGTTTTTT
-	-	TRBV20-1	TRBJ1-5	CSARAINSNQPQHF	TGCAGTGCTAGGGCAATTAACAGCAATCAGCCCCAGCATTTT
many	-	TRBV28	TRBJ2-7	CASSETGPRTYEQYF	TGTGCCAGCAGTGAGACAGGACCTAGAACCTACGAGCAGTACTTC
few	TRBD2	TRBV25-1	TRBJ2-2	CASSESGAGREGELFF	TGTGCCAGCAGTGAAAGCGGGGCAGGGAGAGAAGGGGAGCTGTTTTTT
many	-	TRBV11-1	TRBJ2-7	CASSLAASGYEQYF	TGTGCCAGCAGCTTAGCCGCCAGCGGATACGAGCAGTACTTC
many	TRBD2	TRBV14	TRBJ2-1	CASGTVAGGPVNEQFF	TGTGCCAGCGGCACCGTAGCGGGAGGGCCTGTTAATGAGCAGTTCTTC
-	TRBD1	TRBV7-2	TRBJ2-5	CASSLGQGKWETQYF	TGTGCCAGCAGCTTAGGACAGGGTAAATGGGAGACCCAGTACTTC
few	TRBD1	TRBV9	TRBJ1-1	CASSVGGTEYTEAFF	TGTGCCAGCAGCGTAGGAGGGACAGAGTACACTGAAGCTTTCTTT
-	-	TRBV5-5	TRBJ2-7	CASSLPGAPSEQYF	TGTGCCAGCAGCTTGCCGGGGGCGCCCTCCGAGCAGTACTTC
few	-	TRBV28	TRBJ2-7	CASSPGGFRVYEQYF	TGTGCCAGCAGTCCTGGGGGGTTTCGTGTCTACGAGCAGTACTTC
few	TRBD1	TRBV27	TRBJ2-7	CASSFGTAYEQYF	TGTGCCAGCAGTTTCGGGACAGCCTACGAGCAGTACTTC
-	TRBD2	TRBV2	TRBJ2-5	CASSGRQAGGGETQYF	TGTGCCAGCAGTGGGCGTCAAGCGGGAGGGGGCGAGACCCAGTACTTC
-	TRBD2	TRBV20-1	TRBJ2-1	CSARDVVLAGGYPRNYNEQFF	TGCAGTGCTAGAGATGTGGTGCTAGCGGGAGGTTACCCCCGGAATTACAATGAGCAGTTCTTC
many	-	TRBV2	TRBJ1-5	CASSRGMGNQPQHF	TGTGCCAGCAGTCGGGGGATGGGTAATCAGCCCCAGCATTTT
many	-	TRBV29-1	TRBJ1-3	CSVWDAGNTIYF	TGCAGCGTTTGGGACGCGGGAAACACCATATATTTT
medium-sized	TRBD2	TRBV20-1	TRBJ2-1	CSARDPQREINEQFF	TGCAGTGCTAGAGATCCCCAGCGGGAGATCAATGAGCAGTTCTTC
few	-	TRBV7-9	TRBJ2-3	CASSLGRYQTDTQYF	TGTGCCAGCAGCTTAGGCAGGTATCAAACAGATACGCAGTATTTT
-	TRBD2	TRBV7-8	TRBJ2-1	CASSLVLADLYNEQFF	TGTGCCAGCAGCTTAGTACTAGCGGATCTTTACAATGAGCAGTTCTTC
many	-	TRBV28	TRBJ1-2	CASSLRLGQVNYGYTF	TGTGCCAGCAGTTTACGACTAGGGCAGGTCAACTATGGCTACACCTTC
few	TRBD2	TRBV18	TRBJ2-1	CASSPNRGLAGGYSEQFF	TGTGCCAGCTCACCGAACAGGGGTCTAGCGGGAGGATACAGTGAGCAGTTCTTC
-	-	TRBV7-2	TRBJ2-5	CASSWGGKETQYF	TGTGCCAGCAGCTGGGGCGGTAAAGAGACCCAGTACTTC
-	-	TRBV5-4	TRBJ2-3	CASSHPVVGDTQYF	TGTGCCAGCAGCCATCCAGTCGTGGGAGATACGCAGTATTTT
-	-	TRBV7-9	TRBJ2-1	CASSTGVAYNEQFF	TGTGCCAGCAGCACCGGGGTCGCCTACAATGAGCAGTTCTTC